This is a list of T cell receptor beta chains from one sample in a study of blood T cells in healthy people across ages. Each CDR3 protein is one row after TCRdb ran MiXCR on the 5' RACE reads. The sample has 580,000 or so distinct CDR3 sequences, 45% to 55% seen once; the top ten hold around 23%. Sequencing was performed on blood. These receptors were obtained from a man older than 75 in good health. Both conserved end residues are part of each CDR3. D genes are given only for firm matches. Size values are once, few and many counts, or a class for expanded clones, and some rows have none.

D gene: -
V gene: TRBV6-6
clone size: -
J gene: TRBJ1-1
CDR3 protein: CASSGPMNTEAFF
CDR3 DNA: TGTGCCAGCTCGGGCCCCATGAACACTGAAGCTTTCTTT

D gene: -
V gene: TRBV12-5
clone size: -
J gene: TRBJ2-1
CDR3 protein: CASAQGGTYNEQFF
CDR3 DNA: TGTGCTAGTGCCCAGGGGGGGACATACAATGAGCAGTTCTTC

D gene: -
V gene: TRBV20-1
clone size: -
J gene: TRBJ1-1
CDR3 protein: CSARETGKDTEAFF
CDR3 DNA: TGCAGTGCTAGAGAAACGGGGAAGGACACTGAAGCTTTCTTT

D gene: TRBD1
V gene: TRBV29-1
clone size: -
J gene: TRBJ2-1
CDR3 protein: CSVGTGKGEQFF
CDR3 DNA: TGCAGCGTGGGGACAGGGAAAGGTGAGCAGTTCTTC

D gene: -
V gene: TRBV12-3/TRBV12-4
clone size: few
J gene: TRBJ2-3
CDR3 protein: CASRRGGTDTQYF
CDR3 DNA: TGTGCCAGCAGGCGCGGGGGCACAGATACGCAGTATTTT

D gene: -
V gene: TRBV7-2
clone size: many
J gene: TRBJ2-7
CDR3 protein: CASSLPVVSSAYEQYF
CDR3 DNA: TGTGCCAGCAGCTTACCCGTAGTTAGTTCGGCTTACGAGCAGTACTTC

D gene: TRBD2
V gene: TRBV29-1
clone size: -
J gene: TRBJ2-1
CDR3 protein: CSPGLVNNEQFF
CDR3 DNA: TGCAGTCCGGGACTAGTGAACAATGAGCAGTTCTTC

D gene: -
V gene: TRBV5-1
clone size: -
J gene: TRBJ2-7
CDR3 protein: CASSSTVENSYEQYF
CDR3 DNA: TGCGCCAGCAGCTCGACAGTCGAGAACTCCTACGAGCAGTACTTC

D gene: TRBD2
V gene: TRBV11-3
clone size: -
J gene: TRBJ2-3
CDR3 protein: CASSRGTGGLADTQYF
CDR3 DNA: TGTGCCAGCAGCAGAGGGACGGGGGGGCTCGCAGATACGCAGTATTTT

D gene: -
V gene: TRBV7-9
clone size: -
J gene: TRBJ2-1
CDR3 protein: CAGSLSAGDGGNYNEQFF
CDR3 DNA: TGTGCCGGCAGCTTGTCGGCAGGAGACGGGGGAAACTACAATGAGCAGTTCTTC

D gene: TRBD2
V gene: TRBV9
clone size: -
J gene: TRBJ2-1
CDR3 protein: CASSAGLAGGTYNEQFF
CDR3 DNA: TGTGCCAGCAGCGCCGGACTAGCGGGAGGCACCTACAATGAGCAGTTCTTC

D gene: -
V gene: TRBV27
clone size: -
J gene: TRBJ2-7
CDR3 protein: CASRGEVGVGYEQYF
CDR3 DNA: TGTGCCAGCAGGGGGGAGGTAGGTGTAGGTTACGAGCAGTACTTC

D gene: -
V gene: TRBV5-1
clone size: -
J gene: TRBJ2-7
CDR3 protein: CASTLDTVGQTYEQYF
CDR3 DNA: TGCGCCAGCACGCTGGACACGGTGGGGCAAACCTACGAGCAGTACTTC

D gene: -
V gene: TRBV7-8
clone size: -
J gene: TRBJ2-6
CDR3 protein: CASSLGLGGPSSGANVLTF
CDR3 DNA: TGTGCCAGCAGCTTGGGTCTTGGGGGCCCGAGCTCTGGGGCCAACGTCCTGACTTTC

D gene: -
V gene: TRBV29-1
clone size: -
J gene: TRBJ1-1
CDR3 protein: CSARTVMNTEAFF
CDR3 DNA: TGCAGCGCTCGGACAGTCATGAACACTGAAGCTTTCTTT

D gene: -
V gene: TRBV5-1
clone size: -
J gene: TRBJ2-7
CDR3 protein: CASSPRISYEQYF
CDR3 DNA: TGCGCCAGCAGCCCGCGAATATCCTACGAGCAGTACTTC

D gene: TRBD2
V gene: TRBV20-1
clone size: -
J gene: TRBJ2-1
CDR3 protein: CSARTLGTSGSREQFF
CDR3 DNA: TGCAGTGCTCGGACCCTAGGGACTAGCGGAAGCAGGGAGCAGTTCTTC

D gene: -
V gene: TRBV7-3
clone size: few
J gene: TRBJ2-1
CDR3 protein: CASSLTGSRSYNEQFF
CDR3 DNA: TGTGCCAGCAGCTTAACTGGCTCCCGCTCCTACAATGAGCAGTTCTTC

D gene: -
V gene: TRBV5-1
clone size: -
J gene: TRBJ1-6
CDR3 protein: CASSEQVGLKNSPLHF
CDR3 DNA: TGCGCCAGCAGCGAACAGGTGGGCCTGAAGAATTCACCCCTCCACTTT

D gene: TRBD2
V gene: TRBV6-6
clone size: -
J gene: TRBJ2-1
CDR3 protein: CASRGLVGGSSYNEQFF
CDR3 DNA: TGTGCCAGCAGAGGACTAGTGGGAGGGAGCTCCTACAATGAGCAGTTCTTC

D gene: -
V gene: TRBV10-3
clone size: -
J gene: TRBJ2-3
CDR3 protein: CAISELSDTQYF
CDR3 DNA: TGTGCCATCAGTGAGTTGTCAGATACGCAGTATTTT

D gene: TRBD2
V gene: TRBV24-1
clone size: few
J gene: TRBJ2-3
CDR3 protein: CATSDWTSGSTDTQYF
CDR3 DNA: TGTGCCACCAGTGATTGGACTAGCGGGAGCACAGATACGCAGTATTTT

D gene: TRBD2
V gene: TRBV20-1
clone size: -
J gene: TRBJ2-1
CDR3 protein: CSARDSLGTSVGQFF
CDR3 DNA: TGCAGTGCTAGAGACTCTTTGGGGACTAGCGTTGGGCAGTTCTTC

D gene: TRBD2
V gene: TRBV4-3
clone size: -
J gene: TRBJ2-7
CDR3 protein: CASSQDPDGGTRVDEQYF
CDR3 DNA: TGCGCCAGCAGCCAAGACCCAGACGGGGGGACGAGGGTGGACGAGCAGTACTTC

D gene: -
V gene: TRBV4-3
clone size: -
J gene: TRBJ2-3
CDR3 protein: CASSQERTHFGSDTQYF
CDR3 DNA: TGCGCCAGCAGCCAAGAAAGAACGCACTTTGGGTCCGATACGCAGTATTTT